This record covers a single T cell receptor (beta chain). The data are from a study of T cell responses to AZD1222 COVID-19 vaccine. Measured with immunoSEQ multiplex PCR; TCRdb has only the in-frame clones, and not every one. The table has roughly 99,000 clones, around 92% seen once. The V gene end was trimmed by 3 bases and the J gene end by 5 bases; junction bases not matched to a gene: 7. The CDR3 has 15 residues. Germline CDR1 and CDR2: KGHSH and LQKENI. The specimen was peripheral blood, collected 28 days after the second AZD1222 dose. This rearrangement joins TRBV18 to TRBJ2-1, with TRBD2 matching 7 bases. The sequence was obtained from an adult who received the AZD1222 COVID-19 vaccine. The CDR3 coding sequence is TGTGCCAGCTCACCGGGACTACCTCTAGACAATGAGCAGTTCTTC. Its protein is CASSPGLPLDNEQFF. The variable domain in full, with the rest retrieved from reference TRBV18 and TRBJ2-1, is NAGVMQNPRHLVRRRGQEARLRCSPMKGHSHVYWYRQLPEEGLKFMVYLQKENIIDESGMPKERFSAEFPKEGPSILRIQQVVRGDSAAYFCASSPGLPLDNEQFFGPGTRLTVL.